Shown below are 5 T cell receptor beta chains from a single sample sequenced in a study of CD8 T cells in Susac syndrome. The authors reverse transcribed roughly 0.45 to 1 ug RNA with random hexamers. Each CDR3 protein gets one entry after TCRdb re-called the immunoSEQ multiplex PCR reads with MiXCR. The sample lists about 120,000 distinct CDR3 sequences, around 94% seen once, with around 0.21% in the top ten. The sequencing sample was made of CD8+ T cells from PBMCs. The source is a human donor with Susac syndrome.

The rearrangement links TRBV6-5 to TRBJ1-1; TRBD1 might be the D (5 bases). Germline lookup yields CDR1 MNHEY and CDR2 SVGAGI. The V end lost 2 bases, the J end lost 3 bases, and 13 bases lay between the germline ends. The CDR3 extends over 15 amino acids. The CDR3, as DNA: TGTGCCAGCAGTTACGGGCCTTGGGGGTACACTGAAGCTTTCTTT. Its translation: CASSYGPWGYTEAFF.

The chain recombines TRBV5-4 with TRBJ2-7, with D possibly TRBD2 on 5 matching bases. This CDR3 has 13 residues. Trimming removed 0 bases at V and 4 bases at J, with 8 bases between. CDR1 is SGHNT and CDR2 is YYREEE in the germline V gene (reference sequence). This CDR3 is CASSLAEGYEQYF. The DNA of the CDR3 is TGTGCCAGCAGCTTGGCCGAGGGATACGAGCAGTACTTC.

This rearrangement joins TRBV5-1 to TRBJ2-7; the D is unclear. Trimming pared 4 bases from V and 0 bases from J, leaving 14 bases between. This CDR3 is 15 amino acids long. Germline-derived CDR1 and CDR2 are SGHRS and YFSETQ. This CDR3 is CASSPLGRISYEQYF. In nucleotides, the CDR3 is TGCGCCAGCAGCCCCCTCGGACGGATCTCCTACGAGCAGTACTTC. Looking up the rest from reference TRBV5-1 and TRBJ2-7 gives the full variable domain: KAGVTQTPRYLIKTRGQQVTLSCSPISGHRSVSWYQQTPGQGLQFLFEYFSETQRNKGNFPGRFSGRQFSNSRSEMNVSTLELGDSALYLCASSPLGRISYEQYFGPGTRLTVT.

This CDR3 reads CASRLPGLHTDTQYF. The CDR3 nucleotides are TGTGCCAGCAGGCTGCCGGGACTCCACACAGATACGCAGTATTTT. The rearrangement uses TRBV7-2 and TRBJ2-3; tentative D call: TRBD2 (6 bases). CDR1 and CDR2 (germline): SGHTA, FQGNSA. CDR3 length equals 15 residues. V shed 6 bases and J shed 2 bases, with 15 bases lying between them.

The rearrangement uses TRBV27 and TRBJ1-2; D is unresolved. This CDR3 comprises 16 residues. V lost 5 bases, J lost 4 bases, and 20 bases lay in between. The germline V gene has CDR1 MNHEY and CDR2 SMNVEV (reference sequence). This chain's CDR3 is CASSTLRDPPFYGYTF. As DNA, the CDR3 is TGTGCCAGCAGTACCCTTCGTGATCCCCCTTTCTATGGCTACACCTTC.